These T cell receptor beta chains were read from a single sample in a study of human T cells and chemical hapten exposure. One entry per CDR3 protein results from TCRdb running MiXCR on the 5' RACE reads. The data hold roughly 82,000 distinct CDR3 sequences, with approximately 16% observed a single time. These receptors all stem from a female donor in good health. Both conserved end residues are part of each CDR3. A D gene is named only where the DNA matches it firmly. Clone size is not always given. Where it is, it says once, few, many or a class for expanded clones.

j_call | d_call | clone_size | v_call | cdr3_nt | cdr3_aa
TRBJ1-5 | TRBD1 | few | TRBV6-2/TRBV6-3 | TGTGCCAGCAGGCAGACAGGGAATGGTCAGCCCCAGCATTTT | CASRQTGNGQPQHF
TRBJ1-2 | . | . | TRBV20-1 | TGCAGTGCCAGTAGTCAATTAGGGGCATATGGCTACACCTTC | CSASSQLGAYGYTF
TRBJ2-5 | TRBD2 | few | TRBV7-9 | TGTGCCAGCAGCTTAGTTGGAGGCGGGAGGGCCGAGACCCAGTACTTC | CASSLVGGGRAETQYF
TRBJ2-7 | . | . | TRBV20-1 | TGCAGTGCTGGGCCAACAGGGTCCGAGCAGTACTTC | CSAGPTGSEQYF
TRBJ2-5 | TRBD1 | once | TRBV7-2 | TGTGCCAGCAGCTTTAACAGGGGGAAAGAGACCCAGTACTTC | CASSFNRGKETQYF
TRBJ2-3 | TRBD2 | . | TRBV7-8 | TGTGCCAGCAGCTTAGATCGGCGGGGGGGAAGCACAGATACGCAGTATTTT | CASSLDRRGGSTDTQYF
TRBJ2-5 | . | medium-sized | TRBV2 | TGTGCCAGCAGTGAACCAGAGACCCAGTACTTC | CASSEPETQYF
TRBJ1-1 | TRBD1 | . | TRBV5-1 | TGCGCCAGCACCCCGCTTGGAATCGGGACAGGGGGCAAGGACACTGAAGCTTTCTTT | CASTPLGIGTGGKDTEAFF
TRBJ2-3 | . | . | TRBV4-3 | TGCGCCAGCAGCCAAGTGCGGGGAGGCACAGATACGCAGTATTTT | CASSQVRGGTDTQYF
TRBJ1-5 | TRBD1 | . | TRBV20-1 | TGCAGTGCTCAGGGGGCAGGCAATCAGCCCCAGCATTTT | CSAQGAGNQPQHF
TRBJ2-3 | . | . | TRBV5-5 | TGTGCCAGCAGCTTCTTCAGGGGAAGCACAGATACGCAGTATTTT | CASSFFRGSTDTQYF
TRBJ1-5 | . | few | TRBV19 | TGTGCCAGTAGAAGCGATAGCAATCAGCCCCAGCATTTT | CASRSDSNQPQHF
TRBJ2-2 | TRBD2 | many | TRBV6-1 | TGTGCCAGCAGTGAAGAAGCGGGAGGGCCCGGGGAGCTGTTTTTT | CASSEEAGGPGELFF
TRBJ2-1 | TRBD2 | . | TRBV20-1 | TGCAGTGCTTATCTTAGCGGGAGCTATAATGAGCAGTTCTTC | CSAYLSGSYNEQFF
TRBJ2-1 | TRBD2 | . | TRBV29-1 | TGCAGCGTTACCGGGACTAGCGGGAACAATGAGCAGTTCTTC | CSVTGTSGNNEQFF
TRBJ2-3 | . | . | TRBV10-3 | TGTGCCATCAGAGGGCAGGGGGGGACAGATACGCAGTATTTT | CAIRGQGGTDTQYF
TRBJ1-5 | . | . | TRBV12-3/TRBV12-4 | TGTGCCAGCAGTTTAACGGGGAGCAATCAGCCCCAGCATTTT | CASSLTGSNQPQHF
TRBJ2-6 | . | few | TRBV6-1 | TGTGCCAGTACACAGTTCTCTGGGGCCAACGTCCTGACTTTC | CASTQFSGANVLTF
TRBJ2-7 | . | . | TRBV20-1 | TGCAGTGCTAGGGGGACATCAACCTACGAGCAGTACTTC | CSARGTSTYEQYF
TRBJ2-3 | TRBD1 | . | TRBV24-1 | TGTGCCACCAGTGATTTGAAATTTTCAGGGGGTGGCACAGATACGCAGTATTTT | CATSDLKFSGGGTDTQYF
TRBJ1-2 | . | . | TRBV5-6 | TGTGCCAGCAGCCTCGAGGGTCGAGGCAACTATGGCTACACCTTC | CASSLEGRGNYGYTF
TRBJ2-7 | . | medium-sized | TRBV29-1 | TGCAGCGTTGGATCGGGAGAGATGGGCGAGCAGTACTTC | CSVGSGEMGEQYF
TRBJ1-1 | . | few | TRBV20-1 | TGCAGTGCTAGAGCCCTACAGGGTACGAACACTGAAGCTTTCTTT | CSARALQGTNTEAFF
TRBJ1-1 | . | . | TRBV7-9 | TGTGCCAGCAGCTTAGAAACGACAGGCGGAGCTTTCTTT | CASSLETTGGAFF
TRBJ2-1 | . | . | TRBV20-1 | TGCAGTGCTAGAAGGGGGGATGAGCAGTTCTTC | CSARRGDEQFF
TRBJ2-1 | . | few | TRBV7-6 | TGTGCCAGCAGTTCAGTGGGGGTCCCCTACAATGAGCAGTTCTTC | CASSSVGVPYNEQFF
TRBJ2-3 | . | few | TRBV5-1 | TGCGCCAGCACAATCCAGTCCCAATCCACAGATACGCAGTATTTT | CASTIQSQSTDTQYF
TRBJ1-2 | TRBD1 | few | TRBV20-1 | TGCAGTGCACCCCACAGGGGGCTTAACTATGGCTACACCTTC | CSAPHRGLNYGYTF
TRBJ1-2 | TRBD1 | . | TRBV18 | TGTGCCAGCTCACCTGCGGGGACAGGGACAGACACGAACTATGGCTACACCTTC | CASSPAGTGTDTNYGYTF
TRBJ2-3 | TRBD2 | many | TRBV5-1 | TGCGCCAGCAGCATAAAGCGGGAGACAGATACGCAGTATTTT | CASSIKRETDTQYF